This TCR beta chain was recorded in a study of control samples from healthy donors and cancer patients. Measured with immunoSEQ multiplex PCR; TCRdb has only the in-frame clones, and not every one. This listing includes about 210,000 clones. Trimming stripped 2 bases from V and 0 bases from J, with 12 bases between. Germline V gene data show CDR1 as MDHEN and CDR2 as SYDVKM. CDR3 length: 16 amino acids. The sequenced sample was blood. The V call is TRBV28, the J call TRBJ2-3; D may correspond to TRBD1 or TRBD2 (5 bases each). The source is a woman in her thirties in good health. CDR3 amino acids: CASSLVGTLSTDTQYF. In nucleotides, the CDR3 is TGTGCCAGCAGTTTAGTTGGGACCTTGAGCACAGATACGCAGTATTTT.